The rows below give T cell receptor beta chains drawn from one sample of a study of patients and donors after allogeneic stem cell transplantation. TCRdb called the RT-PCR reads again in MiXCR, with one record for every CDR3 protein. The repertoire holds 400,000 to 450,000 distinct CDR3 sequences, with around 16% as singletons. Sequenced material: blood, either unsorted or a sorted T cell fraction (not recorded which). The origin of the receptors is a human donor who was either an allogeneic HSCT recipient or a stem cell or donor lymphocyte infusion donor (not recorded which). It is not recorded whose cells these are; they may come from a transplant donor. Both conserved end residues are part of each CDR3. A D gene is named only where the DNA matches it firmly. The size entry is marked missing in some rows and otherwise reads once, few, many or a size class.

v_gene: TRBV4-1; d_gene: .; j_gene: TRBJ2-7; abundance: many; len: 20; CDR3aa: CASSQDSQDRVRPFSYEQYF; CDR3nt: TGCGCCAGCAGCCAAGATAGCCAGGACCGTGTAAGGCCCTTTTCCTACGAGCAGTACTTC
v_gene: TRBV27; d_gene: TRBD1; j_gene: TRBJ2-5; abundance: .; len: 13; CDR3aa: CASKRGQGETQYF; CDR3nt: TGTGCCAGCAAGAGGGGGCAGGGGGAGACCCAGTACTTC
v_gene: TRBV5-1; d_gene: TRBD1; j_gene: TRBJ1-2; abundance: few; len: 14; CDR3aa: CASSQGAANYGYTF; CDR3nt: TGCGCCAGCAGCCAGGGGGCCGCTAACTATGGCTACACCTTC
v_gene: TRBV5-1; d_gene: .; j_gene: TRBJ2-7; abundance: few; len: 15; CDR3aa: CASSFGGLGTYEQYF; CDR3nt: TGCGCCAGCAGCTTTGGGGGGCTAGGCACCTACGAGCAGTACTTC
v_gene: TRBV5-1; d_gene: TRBD1; j_gene: TRBJ2-6; abundance: .; len: 17; CDR3aa: CASSLSRDRAGANVLTF; CDR3nt: TGCGCCAGCAGCTTGTCCCGGGACAGGGCTGGGGCCAACGTCCTGACTTTC
v_gene: TRBV9; d_gene: .; j_gene: TRBJ2-1; abundance: few; len: 16; CDR3aa: CASSVGRPSSYNEQFF; CDR3nt: TGTGCCAGCAGCGTAGGTCGGCCAAGCTCCTACAATGAGCAGTTCTTC
v_gene: TRBV9; d_gene: .; j_gene: TRBJ2-7; abundance: .; len: 16; CDR3aa: CASSVGSDLLFYEQYF; CDR3nt: TGTGCCAGCAGCGTAGGATCGGATCTCCTCTTCTACGAGCAGTACTTC
v_gene: TRBV10-3; d_gene: .; j_gene: TRBJ2-6; abundance: few; len: 19; CDR3aa: CAISESSIFISSGANVLTF; CDR3nt: TGTGCCATCAGTGAAAGCTCTATCTTTATTAGCTCTGGGGCCAACGTCCTGACTTTC
v_gene: TRBV6-5; d_gene: .; j_gene: TRBJ1-2; abundance: .; len: 15; CDR3aa: CASSYGAGKNYGYTF; CDR3nt: TGTGCCAGCAGTTACGGGGCAGGGAAGAACTATGGCTACACCTTC
v_gene: TRBV4-2; d_gene: TRBD2; j_gene: TRBJ2-7; abundance: few; len: 17; CDR3aa: CASSQDLGTSVSYEQYF; CDR3nt: TGTGCCAGCAGCCAAGATCTTGGGACTAGCGTCTCCTACGAGCAGTACTTC
v_gene: TRBV30; d_gene: .; j_gene: TRBJ2-1; abundance: few; len: 13; CDR3aa: CAWSVGRWNEQFF; CDR3nt: TGTGCCTGGAGTGTTGGGAGGTGGAATGAGCAGTTCTTC
v_gene: TRBV6-1; d_gene: .; j_gene: TRBJ2-5; abundance: .; len: 12; CDR3aa: CASSALVETQYF; CDR3nt: TGTGCCAGCAGTGCGCTCGTAGAGACCCAGTACTTC
v_gene: TRBV5-1; d_gene: TRBD1; j_gene: TRBJ2-5; abundance: .; len: 14; CDR3aa: CASSLGDRAETQYF; CDR3nt: TGCGCCAGCAGCTTGGGCGACAGGGCAGAGACCCAGTACTTC
v_gene: TRBV29-1; d_gene: .; j_gene: TRBJ1-1; abundance: many; len: 13; CDR3aa: CSGGGTTGTEAFF; CDR3nt: TGCAGCGGGGGGGGGACAACAGGGACTGAAGCTTTCTTT
v_gene: TRBV5-1; d_gene: .; j_gene: TRBJ1-1; abundance: few; len: 15; CDR3aa: CASSLGREWNTEAFF; CDR3nt: TGCGCCAGCAGCTTGGGGAGGGAATGGAACACTGAAGCTTTCTTT
v_gene: TRBV20-1; d_gene: TRBD1; j_gene: TRBJ2-3; abundance: few; len: 15; CDR3aa: CSARTGELVTDTQYF; CDR3nt: TGCAGTGCTAGGACAGGGGAATTGGTCACAGATACGCAGTATTTT
v_gene: TRBV20-1; d_gene: .; j_gene: TRBJ1-5; abundance: once; len: 15; CDR3aa: CSASRGQGAFQPQHF; CDR3nt: TGCAGTGCTAGTCGGGGGCAGGGCGCGTTTCAGCCCCAGCATTTT
v_gene: TRBV24-1; d_gene: TRBD1; j_gene: TRBJ1-2; abundance: .; len: 16; CDR3aa: CATSDPSPGTGGGYTF; CDR3nt: TGTGCCACCAGTGATCCCTCACCCGGGACAGGGGGCGGCTACACCTTC
v_gene: TRBV15; d_gene: TRBD2; j_gene: TRBJ2-1; abundance: few; len: 19; CDR3aa: CATSRGGGWGGGWNNEQFF; CDR3nt: TGTGCCACCAGCAGAGGAGGCGGTTGGGGCGGGGGTTGGAACAATGAGCAGTTCTTC
v_gene: TRBV27; d_gene: TRBD1; j_gene: TRBJ2-7; abundance: .; len: 14; CDR3aa: CASSQRGLSYEQYF; CDR3nt: TGTGCCAGCAGTCAAAGGGGGCTTTCCTACGAGCAGTACTTC
v_gene: TRBV5-6; d_gene: .; j_gene: TRBJ2-1; abundance: many; len: 11; CDR3aa: CASSLLNEQFF; CDR3nt: TGTGCCAGCAGCTTGCTTAATGAGCAGTTCTTC
v_gene: TRBV10-3; d_gene: .; j_gene: TRBJ2-3; abundance: .; len: 14; CDR3aa: CAISEASAWDTQYF; CDR3nt: TGTGCCATCAGTGAGGCTAGCGCGTGGGATACGCAGTATTTT
v_gene: TRBV7-3; d_gene: .; j_gene: TRBJ2-3; abundance: few; len: 13; CDR3aa: CASSLIGMGTQYF; CDR3nt: TGTGCCAGCAGCTTAATTGGGATGGGGACGCAGTATTTT
v_gene: TRBV7-2; d_gene: .; j_gene: TRBJ2-3; abundance: .; len: 15; CDR3aa: CASSSRRQTTDTQYF; CDR3nt: TGTGCCAGCAGCTCCAGACGACAGACCACAGATACGCAGTATTTT
v_gene: TRBV9; d_gene: .; j_gene: TRBJ2-2; abundance: few; len: 17; CDR3aa: CASSVALGGESPGELFF; CDR3nt: TGTGCCAGCAGCGTAGCTCTCGGGGGCGAGTCCCCCGGGGAGCTGTTTTTT
v_gene: TRBV20-1; d_gene: .; j_gene: TRBJ2-5; abundance: many; len: 16; CDR3aa: CSARDLGRDFQETQYF; CDR3nt: TGCAGTGCTAGAGATCTGGGAAGGGATTTTCAAGAGACCCAGTACTTC
v_gene: TRBV24-1; d_gene: .; j_gene: TRBJ2-2; abundance: .; len: 15; CDR3aa: CATSGADGYTGELFF; CDR3nt: TGTGCCACCAGTGGCGCGGACGGTTACACCGGGGAGCTGTTTTTT
v_gene: TRBV7-9; d_gene: .; j_gene: TRBJ2-7; abundance: .; len: 12; CDR3aa: CASSLSDYEQYF; CDR3nt: TGTGCCAGCAGCCTCAGCGACTACGAGCAGTACTTC
v_gene: TRBV20-1; d_gene: .; j_gene: TRBJ2-3; abundance: .; len: 13; CDR3aa: CSSPSPSTDTQYF; CDR3nt: TGCAGTTCGCCGTCCCCTAGCACAGATACGCAGTATTTT